This T cell receptor (beta chain) derives from a study of T cell changes during pregnancy in multiple sclerosis. The CDR3 runs 15 residues. Germline V lookup: CDR1 LGHNT, CDR2 FRNRAP. Trimming at V came to 5 bases and at J to 4 bases, leaving 7 bases not matched to a gene. Only in-frame clones appear in the TCRdb table, and some are missing; sequencing was by immunoSEQ multiplex PCR. The sample carries about 80,000 clones, about 92% recorded once. The receptor comes from a female donor in good health, enrolled as a control in a pregnancy study. The specimen was peripheral blood, collected after pregnancy. The chain combines TRBV12-5 with TRBJ2-3; 9 bases align to TRBD2. The CDR3 bases are TGTGCTAGTGGTCCGGATAGCGGGGGATCAGATACGCAGTATTTT. Residues: CASGPDSGGSDTQYF. Combining the CDR3 with reference TRBV12-5 and TRBJ2-3 gives the whole variable domain DARVTQTPRHKVTEMGQEVTMRCQPILGHNTVFWYRQTMMQGLELLAYFRNRAPLDDSGMPKDRFSAEMPDATLATLKIQPSEPRDSAVYFCASGPDSGGSDTQYFGPGTRLTVL.